The sequence of this T cell receptor (beta chain) was determined in a study of blood T cell repertoires in COVID-19. Overall study context: Italy, Spain and the United States were the sources of the convalescent and acute COVID-19 samples.

The repertoire was sequenced with immunoSEQ multiplex PCR; TCRdb's copy has only in-frame clones and lacks some. The sample shows tens of thousands of clones, roughly 90% of them seen only once. Germline CDR1 MNHEY, CDR2 SVGAGI. The CDR3 extends over 15 amino acids. Trimming removed 2 bases at V and 5 bases at J, with 15 bases between. What was sequenced was peripheral blood. The TCR was taken from a woman of 80 years or more with COVID-19, enrolled during active disease. The chain is built from TRBV6-5 and TRBJ1-2, with D unclear. DNA of the CDR3: TGTGCCAGCAGTTACCGGGGAACTATTAATTATGGCTACACCTTC. Translation gives CASSYRGTINYGYTF.